Below, one T cell receptor beta chain is given with its context. The sample comes from a study of T cells of healthy individuals. The V end was cut by 4 bases, the J end by 5 bases, with 15 bases between. CDR3 size: 14 residues. Germline CDR1 is DFQATT and CDR2 is SNEGSKA (reference sequence). TCRdb analysed the 5' RACE reads with MiXCR anew, one entry per CDR3 protein. The sample has fewer than 75,000 distinct CDR3 sequences; 15% to 20% are singletons. The receptor was derived from a human donor in good health. The genes are TRBV20-1 and TRBJ1-5; D unresolved. CDR3: CSATPGRVDQPQHF. CDR3 DNA: TGCAGTGCTACCCCCGGGAGGGTGGATCAGCCCCAGCATTTT.